This T cell receptor beta chain was found in a study of shared clonotypes between healthy human individuals. Study-wide findings and caveats: Of the naive CD4 clonotypes, roughly 5.2% were shared across several donors.

The data were produced by immunoSEQ multiplex PCR, yet TCRdb's version contains in-frame clones alone and is incomplete. The repertoire consists of about 700,000 clones, with roughly 94% occurring once and the leading ten covering about a quarter. Comments on this clone: No antigen is known for it.

The germline CDR1 and CDR2 sequences are SNHLY and FYNNEI. The CDR3 spans 14 residues. V was trimmed by 2 bases and J by 4 bases, leaving 11 bases between them. Naive CD8 cells, CD45RO-negative and positively selected for CCR7, excluded terminally differentiated effector memory CD45RA+ cells. Adults of Caucasian background living in Nashville, Tennessee made up all donors. The sequence was obtained from a young man in good health. The V and J genes are TRBV2 and TRBJ2-5; a weak D match, TRBD1 (5 bases). Sequenced sample: naive CD8+ T cells sorted from blood. The chain's CDR3 is CASSEPGRVETQYF. The CDR3 coding sequence is TGTGCCAGCAGTGAACCCGGCAGGGTAGAGACCCAGTACTTC.